Detailed here is one T cell receptor beta chain. What antigen it recognizes has not been identified. Base quality data are lacking; no much larger clone is found one base away. The sample is drawn from a study of blood T cell repertoires in COVID-19 (dated by TCRdb to 2018 to 2020). As for the study more broadly: Samples from collaborators originated in the United States, Italy and Spain and spanned both the acute and convalescent phases of COVID-19. The material from the prospective study consisted of cDNA or gDNA derived from T cells, B-cell-depleted T cells, or PBMCs. Deeply sampled blood TCRbeta repertoires from subjects exposed to, actively infected with, or recovered from COVID-19 were included in the dataset. The repertoires were released in a freely available public database meant as a resource for research on the immune response to SARS-CoV-2. Samples were obtained from the ongoing ImmuneRACE study (first 160 participants) and from roughly 1,300 subjects provided by 6 global collaborators. Sample metadata almost always included a de-identified subject ID, COVID-19 status, age in years and sex. HLA class I and class II types, where available, came from metadata supplied by the sample provider rather than from assay-based typing.

V is cut back by 1 base and J by 7 bases, with 7 bases in the junction unmatched. The cysteine opens and the phenylalanine closes a CDR3 of 14 amino acids. Just CDR3 DNA is preserved here, 42 bases in frame from base 1. CDR1 and CDR2 were assigned from the germline V gene (reference sequence) as GTSNPN and SVGIG. The collaborating institutions used their own protocols to collect whole blood in K2EDTA tubes. For TCRbeta analysis, collaborators shipped samples as frozen whole blood, isolated PBMCs, or DNA extracted from either of those sample types. Study-wide findings and limitations: How much clinical and demographic metadata was included differed by source and by participant, and the metadata was provided uncurated.

The immunoSEQ Assay, a bias-controlled multiplex PCR, was used to amplify TCRbeta CDR3 regions from genomic DNA. In the source study's methods: Nucleated cell counts per sample were estimated from amplification of reference gene primers within the assay. To quantify the absolute abundance of each unique TCRbeta CDR3 rearrangement, sequence reads were collapsed and filtered. For each sample, productive Simpson clonality was calculated by taking the square root of Simpson's diversity index across productive rearrangements. TCRdb's version of the immuneACCESS table is confined to in-frame rearrangements and falls short of the full clone set. An unresolved V gene accounts for under half of the shortfall where checked; the remainder is of unknown origin. V, J and clone size derive from that table, while D and trimming were established from the DNA sequence. The sample contains 130,000 or so clones, around 85% of them found a single time. The top ten clones comprise 3.9% of the sample.

The sequence links TRBV30 to TRBJ1-5; the junction holds 7 bases that match TRBD1. This clonotype was sampled from a man in his fifties or sixties with acute or convalescent COVID-19. Sequencing was performed on peripheral blood. The CDR3 corresponds to CAWSGTGVGQPQHF. The sequence in DNA is TGTGCCTGGAGTGGTACAGGGGTGGGACAGCCCCAGCATTTT.